A single sample gave rise to the 13 T cell receptor beta chains below, sequenced in a study. Cells sorted as Tregs were CD4+, CD25+ and CD127-/low. TCRdb recomputed calls from the 5' RACE reads with MiXCR, one row per CDR3 protein. The profile shows more than 55,000 distinct CDR3 sequences, less than 25% of them singletons. The sample comprised tumor-infiltrating Tregs sorted from the breast tumor. The receptor set was obtained from a female donor with breast cancer.

This sequence joins TRBV6-2 or TRBV6-3 and TRBJ2-5, with D maybe TRBD1 (7 bases). In germline, CDR1 is MNHEY, CDR2 SVGEGT. V was trimmed by 5 bases and J by 1 base, leaving 14 bases between them. The CDR3 runs to 15 residues. CDR3 loop: CASSPGGSTQETQYF. As DNA, the CDR3 is TGTGCCAGCAGTCCAGGGGGGAGTACCCAAGAGACCCAGTACTTC.

This clonotype was counted many times. The J gene is TRBJ2-1, the V gene TRBV7-9, with D hard to call. Germline CDR1 and CDR2: SEHNR and FQNEAQ (reference sequence). Trimming cost V 2 bases and J 2 bases, with 4 bases left between them. CDR3 length equals 13 residues. The chain's CDR3 is CASSLPTYNEQFF. CDR3 DNA sequence: TGTGCCAGCAGCTTACCTACCTACAATGAGCAGTTCTTC.

In its sample, this clonotype was seen many times. This rearrangement joins TRBV7-8 to TRBJ1-5, with TRBD1 matching 7 bases. In germline, CDR1 is SGHVS, CDR2 FQNEAQ. With 5 bases clipped from V and 4 bases from J, the junction kept 11 bases outside the gene matches. There are 16 residues in the CDR3. As DNA, the CDR3 is TGTGCCAGCAGCCCATCCGGAGGGGGCCGGAATCAGCCCCAGCATTTT. This gives the protein CASSPSGGGRNQPQHF.

This clonotype was found many times. This chain joins TRBV4-2 and TRBJ2-7; D is perhaps TRBD2 (6 bases). The CDR3 sequence is 15 residues long. V was trimmed by 3 bases and J by 3 bases, leaving 15 bases between them. Germline V CDR1 and CDR2: LGHNA, YNFKEQ. CDR3 amino acids: CASSQSRDLGYEQYF. CDR3 bases: TGTGCCAGCAGCCAGTCCCGGGACTTGGGCTACGAGCAGTACTTC.

J is TRBJ2-5 and V is TRBV20-1, with 8 bases fitting TRBD1. Germline V CDR1 and CDR2: DFQATT, SNEGSKA (reference sequence). The CDR3 has 15 residues. The junction had 13 bases not matched to a gene; V was cut back by 5 bases and J by 5 bases. As DNA, the CDR3 is TGCAGTGCTGCCCGCCATCAGGGGGCTGGGGAGACCCAGTACTTC. Protein sequence: CSAARHQGAGETQYF.

This clonotype was seen ten or more times. This chain's CDR3 is CAIRAGTSGVYEQFF. CDR3 coding DNA: TGTGCCATCAGAGCCGGGACTAGCGGGGTTTATGAGCAGTTCTTC. V is TRBV10-3 and J is TRBJ2-1; 13 bases are shared with TRBD2. Per the germline V gene, CDR1 is ENHRY and CDR2 is SYGVKD. This CDR3 is built from 15 residues. The V segment lost 6 bases and the J segment 8 bases; nucleotides outside the gene matches: 7.

This clonotype was detected a few times. The chain links TRBV6-5 to TRBJ1-1, with unresolved D. Germline CDR1 and CDR2: MNHEY and SVGAGI. The V and J ends lost 10 bases and 3 bases respectively, with 15 bases between them. This CDR3 has 13 residues. The CDR3 nucleotides read TGTGCCACAAGAGGCGGTGATTACACTGAAGCTTTCTTT. The encoded protein is CATRGGDYTEAFF.

This clonotype was recorded many times. The chain is built from TRBV7-9 and TRBJ2-5; D unresolved. Germline-derived CDR1 and CDR2 are SEHNR and FQNEAQ (reference sequence). V lost 4 bases, J lost 2 bases, and 8 bases lay in between. There are 13 residues in the CDR3. The DNA of the CDR3 is TGTGCCAGCAGCTCAGCCGTTCAAGAGACCCAGTACTTC. Protein: CASSSAVQETQYF.

This clonotype came up a few times. V gene TRBV7-2 combines with J gene TRBJ2-1; D gene unclear. Trimming took 3 bases from V and 0 from J, leaving 3 bases between them. Germline lookup yields CDR1 SGHTA and CDR2 FQGNSA. CDR3 length: 13 residues. CDR3 sequence reads: CASSLASYNEQFF. CDR3 DNA sequence: TGTGCCAGCAGCTTGGCCTCCTACAATGAGCAGTTCTTC.

This clonotype occurred a few times. The gene calls are TRBV3-1 and TRBJ1-5, with a weak D call TRBD1 (5 bases). The CDR3 consists of 13 residues. The germline CDR1 and CDR2 sequences are LGHDT and YNNKEL (reference sequence). V lost 2 bases and J lost 6, with 8 bases in between. In DNA, the CDR3 is TGTGCCAGCAGCCAATATGGGGGTCAGCCCCAGCATTTT. Its protein is CASSQYGGQPQHF.

This clonotype was picked up a small number of times. This rearrangement joins TRBV18 to TRBJ1-1; TRBD1 matches 7 bases. CDR3 size: 18 residues. The V segment lost 1 base and the J segment 0 bases; nucleotides outside the gene matches: 11. Germline V CDR1 and CDR2: KGHSH, LQKENI. The CDR3 coding sequence is TGTGCCAGCTCACCACTTGCTTCGACAGGGCGCATGAACACTGAAGCTTTCTTT. Translating gives CASSPLASTGRMNTEAFF.

Turning to this clonotype: This clone may be a read error of a much larger clone one base away. CDR3 nucleotide sequence: TGTGCCAGCAGTTTCGATTATAAAGGGGCCCAGCGTTTT. Amino acid sequence: CASSFDYKGAQRF. The chain recombines TRBV6-2 or TRBV6-3 with TRBJ1-5; maybe TRBD1 (5 bases). The germline CDR1 and CDR2 sequences are MNHEY and SVGEGT. This CDR3 is built from 13 residues.

This chain connects TRBV6-5 to TRBJ1-1; D is unresolved. V dropped 6 bases and J dropped 1 base, with 15 bases sitting between them. This CDR3 has 15 amino acids. Looked up from germline, CDR1 is MNHEY and CDR2 is SVGAGI. The CDR3 nucleotides are TGTGCCAGCAGGGCCGACCGGCACCCGAACACTGAAGCTTTCTTT. The encoded protein is CASRADRHPNTEAFF.